Only a few counts were recorded for the clone carrying this T cell receptor beta chain. The antigen is unknown. Each CDR3 protein gets one entry after TCRdb re-called the 5' RACE reads with MiXCR. The sample lists 84,000 or so distinct CDR3 sequences, about 4% occurring once. Documented time point: longitudinal time-point 3. This sample is drawn from a study of neurological immune-mediated disorders. General study findings and limits: Expanded clones shared no identical CDR3 amino acid sequences across subjects, which suggested private TCR-beta repertoires in all groups.

This sequence was found in a woman aged 60-75 years with multiple sclerosis. The sample was PBMCs.

The CDR3: CASSLRGLGTGELFF. In DNA form, the CDR3 reads TGTGCCAGCAGCCTCAGGGGTTTGGGCACCGGGGAGCTGTTTTTT. The chain employs TRBV7-7 and TRBJ2-2, with D perhaps matching TRBD1 (6 bases). The CDR3 has 15 amino acids. V shed 5 bases and J shed 4 bases, with 14 bases lying between them. CDR1 is SSHAT, CDR2 FNYEAQ, per germline (reference sequence).